This entry lists 24 T cell receptor beta chains sequenced from one sample in a study of cytomegalovirus exposure and HLA in healthy donors. Amplification used 60 Vbeta primers and 13 Jbeta primers. Some clones are missing from TCRdb's copy, which holds only in-frame ones; the method was immunoSEQ multiplex PCR. The sample has about 140,000 clones, approximately 82% seen once. Material for sequencing was PBMCs. All receptors come from a man aged 18 to 30 in good health and CMV-seropositive.

The chain recombines TRBV6-5 with TRBJ2-7; weak D call: TRBD2 (6 bases). Germline assignment: CDR1 MNHEY and CDR2 SVGAGI. Trimming pared 0 bases from V and 2 bases from J, leaving 11 bases between. The CDR3 has 15 amino acids. The CDR3 is CASSYSQTRTYEQYF. In DNA, the CDR3 is TGTGCCAGCAGTTACTCGCAGACTAGGACCTACGAGCAGTACTTC.

V gene TRBV6-5 combines with J gene TRBJ2-7; 8 bases line up with TRBD1. V lost 5 bases and J lost 6; bases outside the gene matches: 12. Germline CDR1 reads MNHEY; CDR2 reads SVGAGI. This CDR3 has 15 amino acids. CDR3 sequence: CASSPLWDRSREQYF. The CDR3 DNA is TGTGCCAGCAGTCCTCTATGGGACAGGAGTCGCGAGCAGTACTTC.

The chain uses TRBV4-1 and TRBJ2-5, with 8 positions matching TRBD2. The CDR3 is made up of 18 amino acids. V lost 0 bases to trimming and J lost 1 base; unmatched junction nucleotides: 10. CDR1 and CDR2 (germline): MGHRA, YSYEKL. The CDR3 loop reads CASSQEASTGLVQETQYF. As DNA, the CDR3 is TGCGCCAGCAGCCAAGAGGCTAGTACGGGACTAGTCCAAGAGACCCAGTACTTC.

V and J are TRBV6-1 and TRBJ1-1; 9 bases fit TRBD1. V dropped 6 bases and J dropped 10; count of bases not matched to a gene: 15. The CDR3 is 15 amino acids. Germline-derived CDR1 and CDR2 are MNHNS and SASEGT. Written as DNA, the CDR3 is TGTGCCAGCAGCGACTTCCCCTCGGGACAGGGAGGAGCTTTCTTT. It codes for CASSDFPSGQGGAFF.

V and J are TRBV7-6 and TRBJ2-3; TRBD2 aligns across 14 bases. CDR1 and CDR2 (germline): SGHVS, FNYEAQ. The CDR3 has 16 residues. V lost 3 bases and J lost 11; bases outside the gene matches: 10. CDR3 residues: CASSLGTSGGRIGQYF. The CDR3, as DNA: TGTGCCAGCAGCTTGGGGACTAGCGGGGGCCGGATCGGGCAGTATTTT.

The chain recombines TRBV21-1 with TRBJ2-2; TRBD1, as called in the table, went unchecked against the DNA. TRBV21-1 is described as a pseudogene. This CDR3 contains 21 residues. The chain's CDR3 is CASSKAFSGQGNSRRTGELFF. In nucleotides, the CDR3 is TGTGCCAGCAGCAAAGCCTTTTCGGGACAGGGGAACTCACGGAGGACCGGGGAGCTGTTTTTT.

The CDR3 sequence: CASSWDRSYEQYF. The DNA for the CDR3 is TGTGCCAGCAGTTGGGACAGATCCTACGAGCAGTACTTC. The chain links TRBV27 to TRBJ2-7, with 7 bases that match TRBD1. The V gene end was trimmed by 4 bases and the J gene end by 1 base; junction bases not matched to a gene: 1. The CDR3 is 13 residues long. CDR1 MNHEY and CDR2 SMNVEV come from the germline V gene (reference sequence).

The gene calls are TRBV7-9 and TRBJ1-2, with TRBD1 as a possible D gene (6 bases). V shed 3 bases and J shed 5 bases, with 16 bases lying between them. The CDR3 has 15 residues. CDR1 and CDR2 from the germline V gene are SEHNR and FQNEAQ (reference sequence). In DNA, the CDR3 is TGTGCCAGCAGCTTGGTGACAGGAAGTTCTTATGGCTACACCTTC. Its translation is CASSLVTGSSYGYTF.

The V gene is TRBV5-6, the J gene TRBJ2-1; 11 bases align to TRBD1. After removal of 0 bases from V and 3 bases from J, the junction contained 2 bases not matched to a gene. Looked up from germline, CDR1 is SGHDT and CDR2 is YYEEEE. CDR3 length: 16 residues. As DNA, the CDR3 is TGTGCCAGCAGCTTGGCGGGGACAGGGGGCTACAATGAGCAGTTCTTC. Amino acid sequence: CASSLAGTGGYNEQFF.

The V and J genes are TRBV5-1 and TRBJ2-7; D ambiguous. The CDR3 is made up of 13 amino acids. Germline loops: CDR1 SGHRS, CDR2 YFSETQ. Trimming cost V 0 bases and J 4 bases, with 8 bases left between them. The CDR3 bases are TGCGCCAGCAGCTTGGAATTCGGGTACGAGCAGTACTTC. Amino acids: CASSLEFGYEQYF.

This clone appeared once. The chain joins TRBV10-3 to TRBJ1-5, with 8 bases fitting TRBD1. CDR3 length: 16 amino acids. Germline V gene sequence: CDR1 ENHRY, CDR2 SYGVKD. The trim removed 3 bases at V and 4 bases at J, leaving 8 bases unmatched. CDR3 loop: CAISDPGQGENQPQHF. The CDR3 DNA follows: TGTGCCATCAGTGACCCCGGACAGGGTGAAAATCAGCCCCAGCATTTT.

The CDR3 DNA reads TGTGCCAGCAGTAGACTCGAGGTGCACGAGCAGTACTTC. Its translation is CASSRLEVHEQYF. This sequence joins TRBV6-1 and TRBJ2-7; D unresolved. The CDR3 sequence is 13 residues long. CDR1 is MNHNS and CDR2 is SASEGT in the germline V gene. Trimming pared 5 bases from V and 5 bases from J, leaving 13 bases between.

This clone was counted ten times or more. The chain recombines TRBV5-1 with TRBJ2-3; 8 bases line up with TRBD1. This CDR3 is built from 14 residues. Germline trimming cut 4 bases from V and 2 bases from J; bases unmatched to any gene: 3. Germline V CDR1 and CDR2: SGHRS, YFSETQ. DNA for the CDR3: TGCGCCAGCAGCCTGGGACAGGCCACAGATACGCAGTATTTT. Translation: CASSLGQATDTQYF.

The J gene is TRBJ1-2, the V gene TRBV29-1, with 10 bases lining up with TRBD1. The CDR3 has 14 residues. CDR1 is SQVTM, CDR2 ANQGSEA, per germline. Trimming cost V 7 bases and J 2 bases; bases outside gene matches: 7. CDR3 protein: CSGGGQGPNYGYTF. As DNA, the CDR3 is TGCAGCGGGGGGGGACAGGGGCCCAACTATGGCTACACCTTC.

The chain has TRBV27 and TRBJ2-5, with 14 bases identical to TRBD2. The CDR3 sequence is 15 residues long. The V gene's germline CDR1 is MNHEY and CDR2 SMNVEV (reference sequence). V lost 4 bases and J lost 4; bases outside the gene matches: 2. CDR3 nucleotides: TGTGCCAGCAGTTGGGGACTAGCGGGAGTAGAGACCCAGTACTTC. This gives the protein CASSWGLAGVETQYF.

The chain uses TRBV7-3 and TRBJ2-1; D not resolved. Germline-derived CDR1 and CDR2 are SGHTA and FQGTGA. Trimming stripped 4 bases from V and 9 bases from J, with 10 bases between. The CDR3 runs 12 residues. CDR3 nucleotide sequence: TGTGCCAGCAGCTCAATTAGAGGTGAGCAGTTCTTC. This sequence encodes CASSSIRGEQFF.

The DNA for the CDR3 is TGCGCCAGCAGCTTAGGGCGGGGAAGCACAGATACGCAGTATTTT. As protein: CASSLGRGSTDTQYF. This rearrangement joins TRBV5-1 to TRBJ2-3; weak D call: TRBD2 (6 bases). This CDR3 region has 15 residues. V lost 2 bases and J 0 bases, leaving 10 bases between the germline ends. Germline V gene data show CDR1 as SGHRS and CDR2 as YFSETQ.

CDR3 nucleotides: TGTGCCAGCAGCGCATGGACTAGCTTCTCAGATACGCAGTATTTT. It codes for CASSAWTSFSDTQYF. V gene TRBV5-4 combines with J gene TRBJ2-3; 8 positions agree with TRBD2. The CDR3 length is 15 residues. With V trimmed by 4 bases and J by 4 bases, 8 bases remained unmatched. CDR1 is SGHNT, CDR2 YYREEE, per germline (reference sequence).

V gene TRBV6-1 combines with J gene TRBJ2-3, with 9 positions matching TRBD2. With 6 bases clipped from V and 6 bases from J, the junction kept 7 bases outside the gene matches. CDR3 length: 14 residues. Germline V gives CDR1 MNHNS, CDR2 SASEGT. CDR3 in DNA: TGTGCCAGCAGACTTAGCGGGAGTCTGGATACGCAGTATTTT. This translates into CASRLSGSLDTQYF.

This chain links TRBV19 with TRBJ2-2; no definite D call. CDR3 length: 12 amino acids. Germline assignment: CDR1 LNHDA and CDR2 SQIVND (reference sequence). Trimming took off 5 bases at V and 4 bases at J, with 5 bases between the two ends. The CDR3 is CASSSSTGELFF. CDR3 sequence (DNA): TGTGCCAGTAGTTCCAGCACCGGGGAGCTGTTTTTT.

The V gene is TRBV5-6, the J gene TRBJ1-2; tentatively, D is TRBD1 (6 bases). The germline CDR1 and CDR2 sequences are SGHDT and YYEEEE. The CDR3 spans 17 residues. Deletions cut 4 bases from V and 4 bases from J, with 23 bases between. The CDR3 protein is CASSRKGTPNAGYGYTF. The CDR3 nucleotides are TGTGCCAGCAGCCGCAAAGGGACACCGAATGCGGGCTATGGCTACACCTTC.

The gene calls are TRBV5-1 and TRBJ2-5; perhaps TRBD1 as D (6 bases). This CDR3 is built from 15 residues. V shed 4 bases and J shed 2 bases, with 15 bases lying between them. Germline V gene data show CDR1 as SGHRS and CDR2 as YFSETQ. CDR3 DNA sequence: TGCGCCAGCAGCGAGGCCGGGACACAACAAGAGACCCAGTACTTC. This sequence encodes CASSEAGTQQETQYF.

The V gene is TRBV7-2, the J gene TRBJ1-5, with 9 bases identical to TRBD1. The germline gives CDR1 SGHTA, CDR2 FQGNSA. Trimming at V came to 4 bases and at J to 7 bases, leaving 8 bases not matched to a gene. The CDR3 has 15 residues. CDR3: CASSWGTGYGQPQHF. The CDR3 nucleotides read TGTGCCAGCAGCTGGGGGACAGGGTACGGACAGCCCCAGCATTTT.

The chain has TRBV29-1 and TRBJ1-1; perhaps TRBD1 as D (6 bases). V lost 5 bases, J lost 1 base, and 14 bases lay in between. Germline V lookup: CDR1 SQVTM, CDR2 ANQGSEA. The CDR3 has 14 amino acids. The CDR3 bases are TGCAGCGTTAGGGAGGGGGGAACGAACACTGAAGCTTTCTTT. It yields the protein CSVREGGTNTEAFF.